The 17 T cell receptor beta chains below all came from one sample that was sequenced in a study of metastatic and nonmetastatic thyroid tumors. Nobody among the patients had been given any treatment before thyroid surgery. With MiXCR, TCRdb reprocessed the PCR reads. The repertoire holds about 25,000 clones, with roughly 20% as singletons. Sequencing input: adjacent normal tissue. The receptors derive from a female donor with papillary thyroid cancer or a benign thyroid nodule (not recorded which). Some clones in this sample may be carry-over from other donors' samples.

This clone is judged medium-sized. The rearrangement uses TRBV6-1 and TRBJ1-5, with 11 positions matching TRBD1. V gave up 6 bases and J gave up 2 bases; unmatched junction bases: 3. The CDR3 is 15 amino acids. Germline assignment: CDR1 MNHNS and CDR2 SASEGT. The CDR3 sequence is CASRGQGAGNQPQHF. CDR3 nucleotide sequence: TGTGCCAGCAGAGGACAGGGGGCTGGCAATCAGCCCCAGCATTTT.

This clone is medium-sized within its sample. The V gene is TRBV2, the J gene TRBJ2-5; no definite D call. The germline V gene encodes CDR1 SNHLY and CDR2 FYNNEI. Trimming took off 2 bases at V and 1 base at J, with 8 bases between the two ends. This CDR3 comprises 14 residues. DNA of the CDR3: TGTGCCAGCAGTGAACATCAAGCCCAAGAGACCCAGTACTTC. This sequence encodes CASSEHQAQETQYF.

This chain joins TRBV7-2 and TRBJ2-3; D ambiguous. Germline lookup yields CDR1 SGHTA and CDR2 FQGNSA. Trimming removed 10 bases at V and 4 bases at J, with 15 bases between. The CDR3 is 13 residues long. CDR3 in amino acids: CAISLELADTQYF. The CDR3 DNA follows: TGTGCCATCAGTTTAGAGTTGGCAGATACGCAGTATTTT.

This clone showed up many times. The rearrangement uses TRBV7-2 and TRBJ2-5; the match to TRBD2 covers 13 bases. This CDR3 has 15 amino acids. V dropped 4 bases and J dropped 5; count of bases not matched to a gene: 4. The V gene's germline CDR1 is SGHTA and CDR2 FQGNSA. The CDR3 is CASSWGTSGTETQYF. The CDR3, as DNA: TGTGCCAGCAGCTGGGGGACTAGCGGGACCGAGACCCAGTACTTC.

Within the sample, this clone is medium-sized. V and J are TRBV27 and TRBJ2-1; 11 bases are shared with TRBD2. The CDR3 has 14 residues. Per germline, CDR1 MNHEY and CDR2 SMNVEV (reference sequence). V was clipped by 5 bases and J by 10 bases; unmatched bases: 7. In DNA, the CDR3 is TGTGCCAGCAGTCCCGGGACTAGCGGCACCGAGCAGTTCTTC. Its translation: CASSPGTSGTEQFF.

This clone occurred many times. In DNA form, the CDR3 reads TGTGCCAGCAGCGTAAAAGAGACCCAGTACTTC. It is translated as CASSVKETQYF. The chain employs TRBV5-6 and TRBJ2-5; D call uncertain. The CDR3 is 11 residues long. V was shortened by 4 bases and J by 3 bases, with 4 bases between the two germline ends. Germline CDR1 reads SGHDT; CDR2 reads YYEEEE.

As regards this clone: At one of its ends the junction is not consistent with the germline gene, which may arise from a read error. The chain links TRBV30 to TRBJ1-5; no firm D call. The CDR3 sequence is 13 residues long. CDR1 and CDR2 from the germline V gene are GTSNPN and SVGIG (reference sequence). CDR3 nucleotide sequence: TGTGCCTGGAGTCGACTGCCTAATCAGCCCCAGGATTTT. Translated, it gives CAWSRLPNQPQDF.

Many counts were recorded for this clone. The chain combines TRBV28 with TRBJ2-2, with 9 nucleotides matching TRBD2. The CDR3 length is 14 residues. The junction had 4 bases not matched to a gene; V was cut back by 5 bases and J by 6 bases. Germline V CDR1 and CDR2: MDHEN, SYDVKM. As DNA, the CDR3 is TGTGCCAGCAGTCGGACTAGCGCTGCCGGGGAGCTGTTTTTT. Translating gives CASSRTSAAGELFF.

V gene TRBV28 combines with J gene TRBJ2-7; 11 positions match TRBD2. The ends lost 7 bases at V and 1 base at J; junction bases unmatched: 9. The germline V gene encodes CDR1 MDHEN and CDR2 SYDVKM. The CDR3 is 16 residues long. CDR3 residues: CASTKLAGGPSYEQYF. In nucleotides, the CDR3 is TGTGCCAGCACTAAGCTAGCGGGGGGCCCGTCCTACGAGCAGTACTTC.

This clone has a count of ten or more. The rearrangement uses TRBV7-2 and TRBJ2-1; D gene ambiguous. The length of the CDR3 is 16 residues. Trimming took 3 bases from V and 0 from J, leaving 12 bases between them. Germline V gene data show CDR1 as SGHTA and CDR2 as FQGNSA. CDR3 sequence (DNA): TGTGCCAGCAGCTTCCTCGTACAGAGCTCCTACAATGAGCAGTTCTTC. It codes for CASSFLVQSSYNEQFF.

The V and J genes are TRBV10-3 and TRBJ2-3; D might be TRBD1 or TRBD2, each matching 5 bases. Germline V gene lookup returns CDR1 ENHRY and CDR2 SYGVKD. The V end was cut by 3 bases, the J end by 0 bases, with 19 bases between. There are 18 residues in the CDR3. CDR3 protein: CAISDWEKVQDSTDTQYF. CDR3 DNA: TGTGCCATCAGTGATTGGGAGAAGGTACAGGATAGCACAGATACGCAGTATTTT.

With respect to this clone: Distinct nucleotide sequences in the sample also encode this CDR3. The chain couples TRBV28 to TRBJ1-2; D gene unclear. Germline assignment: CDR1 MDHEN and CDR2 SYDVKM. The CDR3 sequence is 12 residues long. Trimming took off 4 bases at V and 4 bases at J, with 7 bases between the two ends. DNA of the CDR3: TGTGCCAGCAGTTCAGGTGGCTATGGCTACACCTTC. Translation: CASSSGGYGYTF.

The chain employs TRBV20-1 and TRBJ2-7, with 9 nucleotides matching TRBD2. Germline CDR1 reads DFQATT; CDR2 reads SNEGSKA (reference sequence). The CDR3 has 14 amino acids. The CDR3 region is CSASDGGRARELYV. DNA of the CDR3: TGCAGTGCTAGTGATGGCGGGAGGGCCCGCGAGCTGTACGTC.

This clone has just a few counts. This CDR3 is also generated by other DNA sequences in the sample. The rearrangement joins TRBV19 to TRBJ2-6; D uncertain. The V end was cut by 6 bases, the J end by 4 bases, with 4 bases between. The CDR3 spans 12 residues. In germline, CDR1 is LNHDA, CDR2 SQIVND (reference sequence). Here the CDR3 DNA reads TGTGCCAGTAGAGGCGGGGCCAACGTCCTGACTTTC. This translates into CASRGGANVLTF.

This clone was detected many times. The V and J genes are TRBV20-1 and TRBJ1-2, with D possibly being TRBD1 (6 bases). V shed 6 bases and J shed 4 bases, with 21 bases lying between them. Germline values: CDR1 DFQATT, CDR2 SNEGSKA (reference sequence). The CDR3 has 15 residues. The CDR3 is CSARIGGVDSYGYTF. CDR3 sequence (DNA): TGCAGTGCCAGGATCGGCGGGGTGGACAGCTATGGCTACACCTTC.

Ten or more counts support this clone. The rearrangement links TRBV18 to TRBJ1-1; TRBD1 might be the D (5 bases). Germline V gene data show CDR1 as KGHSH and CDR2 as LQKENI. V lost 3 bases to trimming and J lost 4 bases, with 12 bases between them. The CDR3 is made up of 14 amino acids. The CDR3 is CASSPQGGSTEAFF. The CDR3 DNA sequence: TGTGCCAGCTCACCCCAGGGCGGGAGCACTGAAGCTTTCTTT.

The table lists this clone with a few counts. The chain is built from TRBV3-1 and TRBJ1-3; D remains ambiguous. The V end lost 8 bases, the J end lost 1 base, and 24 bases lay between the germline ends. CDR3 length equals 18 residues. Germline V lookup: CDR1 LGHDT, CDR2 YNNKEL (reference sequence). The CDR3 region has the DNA TGTGCCAGCGCCCCCACTTTACCACCGCTCCAGTCTGGAAACACCATATATTTT. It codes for CASAPTLPPLQSGNTIYF.